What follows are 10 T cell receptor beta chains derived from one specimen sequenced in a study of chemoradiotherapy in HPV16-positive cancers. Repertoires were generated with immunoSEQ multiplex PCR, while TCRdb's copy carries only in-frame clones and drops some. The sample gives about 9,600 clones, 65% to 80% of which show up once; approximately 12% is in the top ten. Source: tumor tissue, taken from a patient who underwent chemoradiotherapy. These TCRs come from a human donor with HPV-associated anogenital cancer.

CDR3 nucleotides: TGTGCCACCAGCCCCGGGGCGGCTAACTATGGCTACACCTTC. Amino acids: CATSPGAANYGYTF. The chain employs TRBV15 and TRBJ1-2; the D gene is possibly TRBD1 (5 bases). Germline V lookup: CDR1 LNHNV, CDR2 YYDKDF (reference sequence). This CDR3 is 14 amino acids long. V lost 5 bases to trimming and J lost 0 bases, with 10 bases between them.

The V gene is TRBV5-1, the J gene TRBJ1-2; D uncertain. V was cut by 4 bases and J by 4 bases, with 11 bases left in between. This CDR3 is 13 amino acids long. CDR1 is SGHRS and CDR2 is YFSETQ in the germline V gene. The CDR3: CASSLGPVYGYTF. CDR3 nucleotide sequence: TGCGCCAGCAGCCTCGGACCTGTCTATGGCTACACCTTC.

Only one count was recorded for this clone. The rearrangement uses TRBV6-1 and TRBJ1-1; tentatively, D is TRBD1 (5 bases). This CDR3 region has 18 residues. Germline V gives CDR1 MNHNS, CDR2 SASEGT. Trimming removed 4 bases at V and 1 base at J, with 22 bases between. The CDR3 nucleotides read TGTGCCAGCAGTGCAGCCCAGGGTTCTTTATCTGGGAACACTGAAGCTTTCTTT. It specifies CASSAAQGSLSGNTEAFF.

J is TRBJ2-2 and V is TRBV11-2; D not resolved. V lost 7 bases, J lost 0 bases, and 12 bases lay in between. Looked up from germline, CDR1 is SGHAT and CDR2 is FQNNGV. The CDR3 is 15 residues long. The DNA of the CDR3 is TGTGCCAGCACCCGAGCTCGTTCGAACACCGGGGAGCTGTTTTTT. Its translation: CASTRARSNTGELFF.

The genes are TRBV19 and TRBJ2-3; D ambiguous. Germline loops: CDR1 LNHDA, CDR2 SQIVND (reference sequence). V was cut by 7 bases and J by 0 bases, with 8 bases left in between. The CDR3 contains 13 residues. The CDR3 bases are TGTGCCAGTAAGGACCTTAGCACAGATACGCAGTATTTT. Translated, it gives CASKDLSTDTQYF.

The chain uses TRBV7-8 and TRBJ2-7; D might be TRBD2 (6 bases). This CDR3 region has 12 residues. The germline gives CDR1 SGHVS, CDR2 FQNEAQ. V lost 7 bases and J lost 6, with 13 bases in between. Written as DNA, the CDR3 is TGTGCCAGCATGCGGGGACTGAGCGAGCAGTACTTC. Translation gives CASMRGLSEQYF.

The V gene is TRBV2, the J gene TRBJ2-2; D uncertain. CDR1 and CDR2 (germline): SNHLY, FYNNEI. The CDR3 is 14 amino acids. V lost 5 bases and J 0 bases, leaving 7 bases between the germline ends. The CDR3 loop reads CASSRITNTGELFF. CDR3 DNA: TGTGCCAGCAGTAGAATTACGAACACCGGGGAGCTGTTTTTT.

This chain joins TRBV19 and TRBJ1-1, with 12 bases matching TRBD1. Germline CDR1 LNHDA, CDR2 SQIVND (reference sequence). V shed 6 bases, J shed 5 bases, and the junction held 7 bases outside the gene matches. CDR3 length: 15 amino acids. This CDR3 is CASSGDRGQRTEAFF. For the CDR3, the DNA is TGTGCCAGTAGCGGGGACAGGGGGCAGAGGACTGAAGCTTTCTTT.

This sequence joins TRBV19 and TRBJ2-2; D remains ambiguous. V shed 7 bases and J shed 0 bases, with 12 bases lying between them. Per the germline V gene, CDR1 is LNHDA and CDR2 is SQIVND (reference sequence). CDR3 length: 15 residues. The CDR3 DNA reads TGTGCCAGTACCCCCCCAACAGCGAACACCGGGGAGCTGTTTTTT. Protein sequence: CASTPPTANTGELFF. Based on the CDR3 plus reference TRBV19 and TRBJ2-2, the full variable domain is DGGITQSPKYLFRKEGQNVTLSCEQNLNHDAMYWYRQDPGQGLRLIYYSQIVNDFQKGDIAEGYSVSREKKESFPLTVTSAQKNPTAFYLCASTPPTANTGELFFGEGSRLTVL.

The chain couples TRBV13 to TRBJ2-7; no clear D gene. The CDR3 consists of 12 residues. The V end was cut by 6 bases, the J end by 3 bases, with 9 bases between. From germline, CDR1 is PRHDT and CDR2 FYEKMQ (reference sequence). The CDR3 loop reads CASSFWSYEQYF. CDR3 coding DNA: TGTGCCAGCAGTTTCTGGAGCTACGAGCAGTACTTC.